Shown below are 16 T cell receptor beta chains from a single sample sequenced in a study of patients and donors after allogeneic stem cell transplantation. Each CDR3 protein is one row after TCRdb ran MiXCR on the RT-PCR reads. Counted here are 200,000 to 250,000 distinct CDR3 sequences, 13% to 15% occurring once; the ten biggest clones make up 11%. The sample comprised blood, either unsorted or a sorted T cell fraction (not recorded which). These receptors were obtained from a human donor who was either an allogeneic HSCT recipient or a stem cell or donor lymphocyte infusion donor (not recorded which). It is not recorded whose cells these are; they may come from a transplant donor.

This clonotype was seen many times. The chain uses TRBV12-3 or TRBV12-4 and TRBJ2-3; no firm D call. The CDR3 covers 11 residues. V lost 7 bases and J lost 9, with 11 bases in between. CDR3 sequence: CASTRSGTQYF. CDR3 DNA sequence: TGTGCCAGCACCCGTTCCGGGACGCAGTATTTT.

This clonotype occurred many times. The chain links TRBV20-1 to TRBJ2-2; D unclear. Trimming removed 4 bases from V and 3 bases from J, with 12 bases in between. CDR1 is DFQATT, CDR2 SNEGSKA, per germline (reference sequence). This CDR3 has 14 amino acids. The CDR3 region is CSATPLVHTGELFF. The CDR3 coding sequence is TGCAGTGCTACCCCTTTGGTCCACACCGGGGAGCTGTTTTTT.

This clonotype was detected many times. The rearrangement uses TRBV5-1 and TRBJ1-1; no clear D gene. The CDR3 is 14 residues long. CDR1 and CDR2 (germline): SGHRS, YFSETQ. The ends were cut back, 4 bases at V and 4 bases at J, with 14 bases in the middle. The CDR3 nucleotides are TGCGCCAGCAGCATGGACGGCGGCGGCACTGAAGCTTTCTTT. Translating it yields CASSMDGGGTEAFF.

This clonotype has just a few counts. V is TRBV20-1 and J is TRBJ2-7; the match to TRBD2 covers 10 bases. This CDR3 has 15 amino acids. Per the germline V gene, CDR1 is DFQATT and CDR2 is SNEGSKA (reference sequence). The V and J ends lost 0 bases and 0 bases, in that order; junction bases with no gene match: 2. CDR3 sequence reads: CSAREPSGSSYEQYF. Written as DNA, the CDR3 is TGCAGTGCTAGAGAACCTAGCGGGAGCTCCTACGAGCAGTACTTC.

The genes are TRBV6-2 or TRBV6-3 and TRBJ2-5, with 10 bases matching TRBD1. The germline CDR1 and CDR2 sequences are MNHEY and SVGEGT. Trimming cost V 6 bases and J 9 bases; bases outside gene matches: 16. The CDR3 runs 16 residues. The CDR3 loop reads CASRPPPGQGQEAQYF. In DNA form, the CDR3 reads TGTGCCAGCAGGCCTCCCCCGGGACAGGGGCAAGAAGCCCAGTACTTC.

This clonotype was detected a few times. The V call is TRBV12-3 or TRBV12-4, the J call TRBJ2-3; D remains ambiguous. This CDR3 has 12 amino acids. Between the trimmed V and J ends, which lost 2 bases and 7 bases, there was a span of 7 bases. The CDR3 sequence: CASSLPSYTQYF. The CDR3 coding sequence is TGTGCCAGCAGTTTACCCAGTTATACGCAGTATTTT.

The chain couples TRBV10-3 to TRBJ2-2; 9 bases line up with TRBD1. The ends lost 6 bases at V and 8 bases at J; junction bases unmatched: 7. The length of the CDR3 is 14 residues. Germline V lookup: CDR1 ENHRY, CDR2 SYGVKD. The CDR3 protein is CAIRGQGKRGELFF. CDR3 DNA: TGTGCCATCAGAGGACAGGGGAAGCGGGGGGAGCTGTTTTTT.

V is TRBV5-1 and J is TRBJ2-1, with D perhaps being TRBD1 or TRBD2 (7 bases each). Germline V lookup: CDR1 SGHRS, CDR2 YFSETQ. This CDR3 region has 16 residues. The V end was cut by 0 bases, the J end by 3 bases, with 13 bases between. CDR3 amino acids: CASSLEGGGYYNEQFF. Here the CDR3 DNA reads TGCGCCAGCAGCTTGGAGGGAGGGGGCTACTACAATGAGCAGTTCTTC. Looking up the rest from reference TRBV5-1 and TRBJ2-1 gives the full variable domain: KAGVTQTPRYLIKTRGQQVTLSCSPISGHRSVSWYQQTPGQGLQFLFEYFSETQRNKGNFPGRFSGRQFSNSRSEMNVSTLELGDSALYLCASSLEGGGYYNEQFFGPGTRLTVL.

This clonotype occurred many times. The CDR3 nucleotides are TGCGCCAGCAGCTTGGAGCGGGCGATAAACACTGAAGCTTTCTTT. Residues: CASSLERAINTEAFF. The V gene is TRBV5-1, the J gene TRBJ1-1; no clear D. Germline V gene data show CDR1 as SGHRS and CDR2 as YFSETQ. The germline V and J ends were trimmed by 0 bases and 2 bases, with 11 bases remaining between them. The CDR3 loop spans 15 amino acids.

This clonotype was observed many times. The CDR3: CASSARGSDTEAFF. As DNA, the CDR3 is TGTGCCAGCAGTGCGAGGGGATCGGACACTGAAGCTTTCTTT. The gene calls are TRBV2 and TRBJ1-1; D perhaps matches TRBD1 (5 bases). Germline values: CDR1 SNHLY, CDR2 FYNNEI. Trimming cost V 4 bases and J 3 bases, with 12 bases left between them. CDR3 length: 14 residues. The full variable domain, its missing parts supplied by reference TRBV2 and TRBJ1-1, is EPEVTQTPSHQVTQMGQEVILRCVPISNHLYFYWYRQILGQKVEFLVSFYNNEISEKSEIFDDQFSVERPDGSNFTLKIRSTKLEDSAMYFCASSARGSDTEAFFGQGTRLTVV.

This clonotype was seen a single time. This chain joins TRBV19 and TRBJ1-5; 12 nucleotides agree with TRBD1. The CDR3 contains 17 residues. CDR1 is LNHDA, CDR2 SQIVND, per germline (reference sequence). With 7 bases clipped from V and 6 bases from J, the junction kept 13 bases outside the gene matches. In DNA, the CDR3 is TGTGCCAGTAACCCGGGACAGGGGGCGACTGGTGGTCAGCCCCAGCATTTT. Its protein is CASNPGQGATGGQPQHF.

This clonotype was detected ten times or more. The CDR3 region has the DNA TGTGCCAGCAGCTTAAGGACTAGCGGGGGGAACACCGGGGAGCTGTTTTTT. Translated, it gives CASSLRTSGGNTGELFF. J is TRBJ2-2 and V is TRBV7-8; TRBD2 aligns across 13 bases. Germline V gene data show CDR1 as SGHVS and CDR2 as FQNEAQ. With V trimmed by 2 bases and J by 1 base, 1 base remained unmatched. The CDR3 runs 17 residues. The full variable domain, rest sourced from reference TRBV7-8 and TRBJ2-2, is GAGVSQSPRYKVAKRGQDVALRCDPISGHVSLFWYQQALGQGPEFLTYFQNEAQLDKSGLPSDRFFAERPEGSVSTLKIQRTQQEDSAVYLCASSLRTSGGNTGELFFGEGSRLTVL.

There are a few counts of this clonotype. The CDR3 region is CASSFKQVGYGYTF. The CDR3 DNA follows: TGTGCCAGCAGTTTTAAACAGGTGGGCTATGGCTACACCTTC. V gene TRBV12-3 or TRBV12-4 combines with J gene TRBJ1-2; D is possibly TRBD1 (5 bases). Trimming pared 3 bases from V and 4 bases from J, leaving 12 bases between. The CDR3 runs to 14 residues.

A few counts support this clonotype. J is TRBJ2-2 and V is TRBV4-2, with 8 nucleotides matching TRBD1. V trimming: 0 bases; J trimming: 6 bases; junction bases outside the gene matches: 3. This CDR3 is 15 amino acids long. Germline lookup yields CDR1 LGHNA and CDR2 YNFKEQ. CDR3 nucleotide sequence: TGTGCCAGCAGCCAAGATGACAGGGGATCCGGGGAGCTGTTTTTT. This codes for CASSQDDRGSGELFF.

This clonotype was observed a handful of times. The chain has TRBV4-3 and TRBJ2-3; D remains unclear. The V gene's germline CDR1 is LGHNA and CDR2 YSLEER. This CDR3 contains 15 residues. Trimming cost V 0 bases and J 6 bases, with 13 bases left between them. CDR3 in DNA: TGCGCCAGCAGCCAAGAAGGAGCAACCGATGATACGCAGTATTTT. Its protein product is CASSQEGATDDTQYF.

For this clonotype: The CDR3 end shows no conserved phenylalanine or tryptophan, and so a read error is likely. V gene TRBV4-2 combines with J gene TRBJ2-7; 12 bases are shared with TRBD2. The CDR3 is 17 amino acids. The germline V gene has CDR1 LGHNA and CDR2 YNFKEQ. V shed 0 bases and J 1 base; nucleotides not matched to a gene: 4. The CDR3 DNA follows: TGTGCCAGCAGCCAAGATGAAGGACTAGCGGGATCCTACGAGCAGTACTAC. Translation gives CASSQDEGLAGSYEQYY.